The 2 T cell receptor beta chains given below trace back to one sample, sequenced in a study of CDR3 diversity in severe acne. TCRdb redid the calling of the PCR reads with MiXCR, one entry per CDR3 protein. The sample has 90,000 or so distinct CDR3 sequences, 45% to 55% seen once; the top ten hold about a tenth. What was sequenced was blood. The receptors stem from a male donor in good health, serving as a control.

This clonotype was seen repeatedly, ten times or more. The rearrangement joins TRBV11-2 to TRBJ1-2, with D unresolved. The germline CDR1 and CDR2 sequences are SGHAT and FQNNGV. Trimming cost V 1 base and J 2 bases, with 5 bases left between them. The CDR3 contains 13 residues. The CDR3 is CASSLGRNYGYTF. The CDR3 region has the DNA TGTGCCAGCAGCTTAGGCAGAAACTATGGCTACACCTTC. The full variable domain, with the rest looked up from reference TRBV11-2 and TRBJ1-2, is EAGVAQSPRYKIIEKRQSVAFWCNPISGHATLYWYQQILGQGPKLLIQFQNNGVVDDSQLPKDRFSAERLKGVDSTLKIQPAKLEDSAVYLCASSLGRNYGYTFGSGTRLTVV.

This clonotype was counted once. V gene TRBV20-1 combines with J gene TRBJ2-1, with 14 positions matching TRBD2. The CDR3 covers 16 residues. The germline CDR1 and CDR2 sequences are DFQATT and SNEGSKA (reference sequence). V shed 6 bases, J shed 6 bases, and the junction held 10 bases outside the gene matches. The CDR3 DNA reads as TGCAGTGCCCATGGTCGACTAGCGGGAGGGAGCAATGAGCAGTTCTTC. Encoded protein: CSAHGRLAGGSNEQFF.